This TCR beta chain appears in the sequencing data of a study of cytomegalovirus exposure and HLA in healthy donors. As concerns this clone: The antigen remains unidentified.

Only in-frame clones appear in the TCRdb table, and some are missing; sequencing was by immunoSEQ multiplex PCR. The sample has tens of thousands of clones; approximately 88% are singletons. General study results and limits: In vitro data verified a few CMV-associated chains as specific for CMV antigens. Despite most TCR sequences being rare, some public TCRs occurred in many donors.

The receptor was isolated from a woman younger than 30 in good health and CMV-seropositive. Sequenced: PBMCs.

The CDR3 DNA reads as TGTGCCAGCAGTCTACCGGGCGAGACAGCTGGCTACACCTTC. Its translation is CASSLPGETAGYTF. V usage is TRBV6-5 and J usage is TRBJ1-2; D may be TRBD1 (5 bases). The CDR3 extends over 14 amino acids. Per the germline V gene, CDR1 is MNHEY and CDR2 is SVGAGI. V was shortened by 5 bases and J by 7 bases, with 17 bases between the two germline ends.